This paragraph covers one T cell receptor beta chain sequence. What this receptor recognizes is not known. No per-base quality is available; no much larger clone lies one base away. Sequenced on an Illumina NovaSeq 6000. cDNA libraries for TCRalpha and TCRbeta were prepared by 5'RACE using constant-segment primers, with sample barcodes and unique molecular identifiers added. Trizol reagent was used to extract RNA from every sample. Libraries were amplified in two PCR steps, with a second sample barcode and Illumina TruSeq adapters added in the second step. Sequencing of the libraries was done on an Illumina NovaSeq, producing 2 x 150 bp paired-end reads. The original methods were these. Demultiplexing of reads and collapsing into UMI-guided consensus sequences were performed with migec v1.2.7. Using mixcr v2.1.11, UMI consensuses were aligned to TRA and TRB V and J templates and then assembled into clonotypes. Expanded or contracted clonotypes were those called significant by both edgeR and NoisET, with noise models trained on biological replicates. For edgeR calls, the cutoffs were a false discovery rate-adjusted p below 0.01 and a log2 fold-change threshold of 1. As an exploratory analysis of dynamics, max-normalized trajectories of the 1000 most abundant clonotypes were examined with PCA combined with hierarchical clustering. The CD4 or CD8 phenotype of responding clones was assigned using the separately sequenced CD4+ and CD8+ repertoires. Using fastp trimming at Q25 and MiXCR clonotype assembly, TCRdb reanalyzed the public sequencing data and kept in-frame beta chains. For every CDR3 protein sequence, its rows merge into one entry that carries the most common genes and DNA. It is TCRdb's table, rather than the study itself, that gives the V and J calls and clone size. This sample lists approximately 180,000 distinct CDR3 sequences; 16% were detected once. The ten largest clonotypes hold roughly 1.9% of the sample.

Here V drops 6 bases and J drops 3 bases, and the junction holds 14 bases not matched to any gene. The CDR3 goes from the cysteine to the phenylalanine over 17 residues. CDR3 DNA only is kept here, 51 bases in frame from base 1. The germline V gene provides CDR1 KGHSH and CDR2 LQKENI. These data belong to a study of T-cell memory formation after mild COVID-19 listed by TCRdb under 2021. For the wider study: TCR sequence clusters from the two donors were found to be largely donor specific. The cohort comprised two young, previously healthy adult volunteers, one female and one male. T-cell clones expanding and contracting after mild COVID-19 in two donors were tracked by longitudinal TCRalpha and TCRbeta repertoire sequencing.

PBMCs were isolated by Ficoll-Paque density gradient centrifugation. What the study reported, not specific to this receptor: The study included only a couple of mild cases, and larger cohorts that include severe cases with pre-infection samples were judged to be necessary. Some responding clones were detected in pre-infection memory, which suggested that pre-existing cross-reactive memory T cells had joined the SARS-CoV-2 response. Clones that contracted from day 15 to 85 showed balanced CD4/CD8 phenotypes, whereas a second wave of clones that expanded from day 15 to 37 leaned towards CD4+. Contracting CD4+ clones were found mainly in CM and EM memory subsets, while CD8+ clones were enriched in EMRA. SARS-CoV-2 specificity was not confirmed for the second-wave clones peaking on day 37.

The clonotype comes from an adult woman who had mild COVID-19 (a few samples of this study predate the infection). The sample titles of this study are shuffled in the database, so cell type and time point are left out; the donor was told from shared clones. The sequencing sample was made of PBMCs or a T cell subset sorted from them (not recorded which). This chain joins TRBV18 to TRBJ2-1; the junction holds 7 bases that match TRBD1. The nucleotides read TGTGCCAGCTCGCCAGGATTCAGACAGGGTTTCTACAATGAGCAGTTCTTC. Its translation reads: CASSPGFRQGFYNEQFF.